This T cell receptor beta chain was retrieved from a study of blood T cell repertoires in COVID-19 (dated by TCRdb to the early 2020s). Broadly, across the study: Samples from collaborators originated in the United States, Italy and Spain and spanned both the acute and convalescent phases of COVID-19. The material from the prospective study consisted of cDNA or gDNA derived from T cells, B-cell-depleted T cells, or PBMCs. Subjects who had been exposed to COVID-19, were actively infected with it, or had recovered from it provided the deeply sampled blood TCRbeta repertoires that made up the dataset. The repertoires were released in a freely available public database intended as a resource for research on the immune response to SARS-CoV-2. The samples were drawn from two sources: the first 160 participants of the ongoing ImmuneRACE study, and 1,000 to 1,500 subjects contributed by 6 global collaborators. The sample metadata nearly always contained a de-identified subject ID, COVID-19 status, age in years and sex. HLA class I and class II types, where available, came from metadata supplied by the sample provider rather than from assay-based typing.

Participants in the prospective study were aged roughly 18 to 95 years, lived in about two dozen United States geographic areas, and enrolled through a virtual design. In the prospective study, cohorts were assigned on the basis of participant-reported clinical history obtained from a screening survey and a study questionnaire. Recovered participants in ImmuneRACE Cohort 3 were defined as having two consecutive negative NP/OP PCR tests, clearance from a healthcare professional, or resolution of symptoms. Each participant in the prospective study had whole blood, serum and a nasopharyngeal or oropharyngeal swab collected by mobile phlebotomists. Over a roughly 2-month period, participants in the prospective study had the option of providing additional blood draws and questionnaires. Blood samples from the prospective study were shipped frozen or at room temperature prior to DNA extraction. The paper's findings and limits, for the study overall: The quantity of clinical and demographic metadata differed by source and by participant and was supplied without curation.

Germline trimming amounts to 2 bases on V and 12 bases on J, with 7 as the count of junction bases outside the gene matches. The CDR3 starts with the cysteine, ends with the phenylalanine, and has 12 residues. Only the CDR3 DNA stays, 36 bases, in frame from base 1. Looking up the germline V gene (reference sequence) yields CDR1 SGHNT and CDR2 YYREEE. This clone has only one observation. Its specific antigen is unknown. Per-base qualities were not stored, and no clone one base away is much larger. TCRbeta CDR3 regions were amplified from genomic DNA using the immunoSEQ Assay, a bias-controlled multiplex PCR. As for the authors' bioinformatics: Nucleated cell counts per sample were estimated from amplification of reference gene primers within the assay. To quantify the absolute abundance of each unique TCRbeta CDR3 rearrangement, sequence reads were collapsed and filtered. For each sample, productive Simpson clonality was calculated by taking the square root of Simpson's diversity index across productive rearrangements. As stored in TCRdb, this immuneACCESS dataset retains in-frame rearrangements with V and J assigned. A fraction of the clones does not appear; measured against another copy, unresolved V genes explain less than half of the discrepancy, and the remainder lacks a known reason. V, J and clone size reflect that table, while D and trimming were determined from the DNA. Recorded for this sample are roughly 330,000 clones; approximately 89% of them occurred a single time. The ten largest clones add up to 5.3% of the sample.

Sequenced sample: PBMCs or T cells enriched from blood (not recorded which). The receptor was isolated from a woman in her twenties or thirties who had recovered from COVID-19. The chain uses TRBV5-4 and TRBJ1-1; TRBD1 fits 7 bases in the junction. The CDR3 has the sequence CASSLGGGGTFF. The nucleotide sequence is TGTGCCAGCAGCTTAGGAGGGGGCGGCACTTTCTTT.